The TCR beta chain under discussion was sequenced for a study of blood T cells in healthy people across ages (dated by TCRdb to 2013 to 2016). Background on the whole study: In model experiments, template switching captured roughly one uniquely barcoded TCR beta cDNA molecule for every two T cells. Using deep sequencing normalized with unique cDNA molecular identifiers, the study measured how TCR beta repertoire diversity changes with age. The donors were divided into four age groups: young (average around 16 years), middle-aged (about 40), aged (about 61) and long-lived (about 79). Two additional independent replicas of 1 million unique cDNA reads from the same blood draw were analyzed for two donors (one aged 18 to 30 and one aged 80 or older). Study-level results and caveats: Compared with the aged group, more naive CD4+ T cells, fewer expanded clones and increased TCR diversity were shown by the long-lived group, suggesting age selection. Estimates of total diversity based on one million sequenced T cells were regarded as lower bounds and as underestimates. The percentage of naive T cells measured by flow cytometry correlated strongly with observed TCR beta diversity. Donor CMV infection status was unknown, potentially confounding age-related changes in expanded clonotypes. Observed TCR beta diversity per million T cells fell roughly linearly with age, and a significant reduction was already apparent by age around 44. Because profiling used bulk unsorted PBMCs, naive and antigen-experienced compartments could not be compared conclusively.

From its cysteine to its phenylalanine, the CDR3 spans 15 amino acids. Only CDR3 DNA remains: 45 bases, in frame from the first base. The germline V gene gives CDR1 as MNHNS and CDR2 as SASEGT. Trimming costs V 5 bases and J 5 bases, and their ends lie 18 bases apart. This clonotype has more than one count but fewer than ten. Its antigen is unknown. The sample holds no much larger clone one base away, and base qualities are not on file. The library relied on 5' RACE. This sample was sequenced with an Illumina HiSeq 2500. The second PCR ran for about 7 to 11 cycles and used a J-beta primer mix along with a sample-barcoded 5' primer. A template-switch 5' adaptor carrying 12 random nucleotides introduced a unique molecular identifier onto each TCR beta cDNA molecule. Each sample yielded at least 3 million CDR3-containing paired-end reads. First-strand cDNA synthesis was performed from all RNA using the Mint cDNA synthesis kit, with priming by a TRBC-specific oligonucleotide. After uracil-DNA glycosylase treatment, a first 18-cycle PCR used universal primers M1SS and BC2_uni_R on all cDNA. Per the authors' processing: For normalization, 1 million high-quality reads, each with a distinct molecular identifier, were randomly selected from each sample. Reads sharing molecular identifiers were discarded rather than binned into consensus sequences. MiTCR, with a Q25 quality threshold and the strictest error-elimination algorithm, was used for CDR3 identification, clonotype clustering and error correction. A nonparametric unseen species model with Euler transformation was used to estimate lower-bound total TCR beta diversity. TCRdb trimmed public reads at Q25 via fastp, called clones via MiXCR and kept in-frame beta chains. Each entry merges the rows of one CDR3 protein and shows their most common DNA and genes. TCRdb, rather than the study authors, made the V and J calls. The sample table contains around 800,000 distinct CDR3 sequences; only one count was recorded for 25% to 30% of them. Together, the top ten hold 2.5% to 3.5% of the sample.

Systemically healthy Caucasian individuals from Russia, 39 in total and aged about 6 to 90 years, were included as donors. Around 10 milliliters of peripheral blood were collected from each donor into EDTA-treated Vacutainer tubes. Ficoll-Paque density-gradient centrifugation was used to isolate PBMCs, with at least 7 million per sample. Total RNA, at least 6 micrograms per sample, was extracted from PBMCs with Trizol reagent. Naive CD45RAhigh/CD27high T cell percentages were measured by flow cytometry on a PBMC aliquot from every donor. The same sample was also studied in work on T cells of mothers and their children. The second study, in turn, reports: Nine systemically healthy Caucasian individuals, comprising three mothers and their six children, were included as donors. cDNA synthesis consumed the entire amount of extracted RNA, loaded at about 1.5 ug RNA in each 15 ul reaction. In the second PCR, sample barcodes and 2-4 random nucleotides were introduced via the M1S primer. Over 8.5 million TCR beta CDR3 reads were obtained for each mother, and approximately 3 million reads were obtained for each child. TCR recombination output is similarly shaped by thymic selection in related and unrelated pairs, with a minor effect exerted by inherited differences. Related mother-child pairs always showed normalized repertoire overlap that was slightly higher than in unrelated mother-child pairs, though the difference was never significant. No persistent microchimeric T cell clones were detected, at a sensitivity of roughly 100 clones per million clonotypes. To look for features that set related mother-child pairs apart from unrelated individuals, the researchers ran deep NGS to compare the TCR beta repertoires of mothers and children. On average, the children were around 11 +/- 4 years old, while the mothers were roughly 36 +/- 4 years old. After adapter ligation with NEBNext reagents, the libraries were sequenced on Illumina HiSeq 2000 with 100+100 nt paired-end reads. Mother and child libraries were prepared a month apart and sequenced in separate runs to prevent cross-contamination. Each donor had between about 450,000 and 2,200,000 distinct TCR beta clonotypes identified. Naive TCR beta clonotypes were estimated from low-frequency clonotypes matched to each donor's FACS-determined naive share, without sorting.

Material: blood. The sequence was obtained from a boy younger than 18 in good health. The chain is assembled from TRBV6-1 and TRBJ2-5; TRBD1 is a weak D gene call, 6 bases matching. The DNA sequence reads TGTGCCAGCAGTACCCTACCGGGACAAGGGGAGACCCAGTACTTC. This encodes CASSTLPGQGETQYF.